The 18 T cell receptor beta chains in this list originate from one sample, sequenced in a study of shared clonotypes between healthy human individuals. Libraries were prepared by immunoSEQ multiplex PCR; TCRdb keeps only in-frame clonotypes and omits some of them. The table has about 1 million clones, approximately 76% seen once; the top ten hold 1.2% to 1.5%. Source material: memory CD4+ T cells sorted from blood. Regarding subset: CD45RA-negative fraction. The receptors were gathered from a man aged 18 to 29 in good health.

As to this clone: This is likely an artifact of a read error, given a far larger clone one base away. The same CDR3 also results from other DNA sequences found in this sample. The chain is built from TRBV30 and TRBJ2-7; D may be TRBD1 (5 bases). The V end was cut by 0 bases, the J end by 2 bases, with 5 bases between. CDR3 length: 12 amino acids. Germline V gives CDR1 GTSNPN, CDR2 SVGIG (reference sequence). As DNA, the CDR3 is TGTGCCTGGAGTGTACAGGCCTACGAGCAGTACTTC. Amino acids: CAWSVQAYEQYF. The full variable domain, completed using reference TRBV30 and TRBJ2-7, is SQTIHQWPATLVQPVGSPLSLECTVEGTSNPNLYWYRQAAGRGLQLLFYSVGIGQISSEVPQNLSASRPQDRQFILSSKKLLLSDSGFYLCAWSVQAYEQYFGPGTRLTVT.

The chain links TRBV18 to TRBJ2-7; no reliable D call. This CDR3 region has 13 residues. CDR1 is KGHSH and CDR2 is LQKENI in the germline V gene. V lost 3 bases, J lost 2 bases, and 8 bases lay in between. The chain's CDR3 is CASSPSSPYEQYF. The CDR3 DNA reads TGTGCCAGCTCACCCAGTTCGCCCTACGAGCAGTACTTC.

Only one count was recorded for this clone. This chain uses TRBV19 with TRBJ2-1; TRBD2 aligns across 12 bases. Germline assignment: CDR1 LNHDA and CDR2 SQIVND (reference sequence). The CDR3 extends over 17 amino acids. V lost 2 bases and J lost 1; bases outside the gene matches: 3. CDR3 residues: CASSISSGRVSYNEQFF. The CDR3 DNA sequence: TGTGCCAGTAGTATATCTAGCGGGAGGGTATCCTACAATGAGCAGTTCTTC.

In this sample, this clone turned up many times. V and J are TRBV21-1 and TRBJ2-7; TRBD2 is the table's D call and was not checked against the DNA. TRBV21-1 has pseudogene status. This CDR3 has 12 residues. The CDR3 DNA sequence: TGTGCCAGCAGCAAAGCGCGGTATGAGCAGTACTTC. Residues: CASSKARYEQYF.

The V call is TRBV5-1, the J call TRBJ1-1; 7 bases map to TRBD1. CDR3 length: 14 amino acids. CDR1 and CDR2 (germline): SGHRS, YFSETQ. V lost 4 bases to trimming and J lost 2 bases; unmatched junction nucleotides: 5. The chain's CDR3 is CASSPGQQNTEAFF. The CDR3 coding sequence is TGCGCCAGCAGCCCGGGACAGCAAAACACTGAAGCTTTCTTT.

The CDR3 sequence: CASSSGRAGRWVRTYEQYF. DNA for the CDR3: TGTGCCAGCAGCTCGGGGCGGGCAGGGCGATGGGTGCGTACCTACGAGCAGTACTTC. This rearrangement joins TRBV11-2 to TRBJ2-7; tentatively, D is TRBD1 or TRBD2 (5 bases each). Per the germline V gene, CDR1 is SGHAT and CDR2 is FQNNGV. The CDR3 sequence is 19 residues long. Trimming removed 4 bases from V and 2 bases from J, with 27 bases in between.

V gene TRBV6-6 combines with J gene TRBJ1-1; 12 nucleotides line up with TRBD1. The germline CDR1 and CDR2 sequences are MNHNY and SVGAGI (reference sequence). The V and J ends lost 8 bases and 2 bases, in that order; junction bases with no gene match: 6. The CDR3 sequence is 15 residues long. CDR3 loop: CASAKGQGANTEAFF. CDR3 sequence (DNA): TGTGCCAGCGCGAAGGGACAGGGGGCCAACACTGAAGCTTTCTTT.

V usage is TRBV11-2 and J usage is TRBJ2-7; 7 bases match TRBD1. The CDR3 is made up of 14 amino acids. From germline, CDR1 is SGHAT and CDR2 FQNNGV. The V segment lost 5 bases and the J segment 1 base; nucleotides outside the gene matches: 5. The CDR3 DNA follows: TGTGCCAGCAGCCAACAGGGGTGGTCCTACGAGCAGTACTTC. This sequence encodes CASSQQGWSYEQYF.

The chain uses TRBV25-1 and TRBJ2-5; TRBD1 matches 12 bases. The CDR3 spans 14 residues. The germline V gene has CDR1 MGHDK and CDR2 SYGVNS. J gave up 5 bases and V 6 bases, and 4 bases lay outside the gene matches. The DNA of the CDR3 is TGTGCCAGCAGGGGACAGGGGGCAGGGGAGACCCAGTACTTC. The encoded protein is CASRGQGAGETQYF.

This chain uses TRBV10-3 with TRBJ1-5; D gene uncertain. The germline V gene has CDR1 ENHRY and CDR2 SYGVKD. V was shortened by 0 bases and J by 0 bases, with 6 bases between the two germline ends. This CDR3 contains 15 residues. CDR3 residues: CAISESEISNQPQHF. The CDR3 DNA is TGTGCCATCAGTGAGTCGGAGATTAGCAATCAGCCCCAGCATTTT.

The V gene is TRBV5-4, the J gene TRBJ2-1; D may be TRBD2 (6 bases). V shed 1 base and J shed 7 bases, with 18 bases lying between them. Germline loops: CDR1 SGHNT, CDR2 YYREEE (reference sequence). The CDR3 has 16 amino acids. CDR3 sequence (DNA): TGTGCCAGCAGCTTGTGGGGGACTCCCGCGGGAAATGAGCAGTTCTTC. It is translated as CASSLWGTPAGNEQFF.

The V and J genes are TRBV9 and TRBJ2-3; TRBD1 matches at 8 bases. J gave up 4 bases and V 4 bases, and 8 bases lay outside the gene matches. The V gene's germline CDR1 is SGDLS and CDR2 YYNGEE. The CDR3 is made up of 15 amino acids. CDR3 bases: TGTGCCAGCAGCATGAAACAGGGGGTGGCAGATACGCAGTATTTT. Protein sequence: CASSMKQGVADTQYF.

The V gene is TRBV7-2, the J gene TRBJ2-3; no firm D call. The germline V gene encodes CDR1 SGHTA and CDR2 FQGNSA. V dropped 3 bases and J dropped 5 bases, with 15 bases sitting between them. The CDR3 runs to 15 residues. CDR3 in amino acids: CASSLPGPSRDTQYF. The CDR3 DNA is TGTGCCAGCAGCTTGCCGGGTCCATCTAGAGATACGCAGTATTTT.

This clone was recorded many times. The V gene is TRBV7-8, the J gene TRBJ1-2; TRBD1 might be the D (6 bases). The CDR3 loop spans 14 amino acids. V was cut by 5 bases and J by 4 bases, with 14 bases left in between. From germline, CDR1 is SGHVS and CDR2 FQNEAQ. DNA for the CDR3: TGTGCCAGCAGCCCCCAACAGGGCCTCTATGGCTACACCTTC. Protein sequence: CASSPQQGLYGYTF.

Note on this clone: This specimen includes other DNA sequences encoding the same CDR3. The chain links TRBV6-5 to TRBJ2-2, with no clear D. V was cut by 2 bases and J by 4 bases, with 5 bases left in between. Per the germline V gene, CDR1 is MNHEY and CDR2 is SVGAGI. CDR3 length: 13 residues. Here the CDR3 DNA reads TGTGCCAGCAGTTACACTCTCACCGGGGAGCTGTTTTTT. Its translation: CASSYTLTGELFF.

The chain is built from TRBV9 and TRBJ2-1; 8 bases are shared with TRBD2. Per germline, CDR1 SGDLS and CDR2 YYNGEE. V shed 4 bases, J shed 2 bases, and the junction held 2 bases outside the gene matches. The CDR3 covers 14 residues. The CDR3 DNA follows: TGTGCCAGCAGCCGGGAGGGCCCCTACAATGAGCAGTTCTTC. Translation: CASSREGPYNEQFF. The full variable domain, in which reference TRBV9 and TRBJ2-1 provide the parts outside the CDR3, is DSGVTQTPKHLITATGQRVTLRCSPRSGDLSVYWYQQSLDQGLQFLIQYYNGEERAKGNILERFSAQQFPDLHSELNLSSLELGDSALYFCASSREGPYNEQFFGPGTRLTVL.

This clone was recorded once. This chain connects TRBV7-2 to TRBJ2-2; no firm D call. Germline-derived CDR1 and CDR2 are SGHTA and FQGNSA. This CDR3 is built from 17 residues. Deletions cut 1 base from V and 5 bases from J, with 17 bases between. CDR3 protein: CASSLVQGSFWTGELFF. Here the CDR3 DNA reads TGTGCCAGCAGCTTAGTTCAAGGTTCGTTTTGGACCGGGGAGCTGTTTTTT.

The genes are TRBV5-1 and TRBJ2-3; TRBD2 agrees at 8 bases. The length of the CDR3 is 15 residues. The germline V gene encodes CDR1 SGHRS and CDR2 YFSETQ. With 0 bases clipped from V and 5 bases from J, the junction kept 5 bases outside the gene matches. CDR3 DNA: TGCGCCAGCAGCTTGGGGACTAGCAGGGGAGATACGCAGTATTTT. This translates into CASSLGTSRGDTQYF. The full variable domain, in which reference TRBV5-1 and TRBJ2-3 provide the parts outside the CDR3, is KAGVTQTPRYLIKTRGQQVTLSCSPISGHRSVSWYQQTPGQGLQFLFEYFSETQRNKGNFPGRFSGRQFSNSRSEMNVSTLELGDSALYLCASSLGTSRGDTQYFGPGTRLTVL.